Listed below are T cell receptor beta chains from one sample, sequenced in a study of T cell responses to AZD1222 COVID-19 vaccine. Clones were sequenced by immunoSEQ multiplex PCR, and TCRdb holds only the in-frame ones, with some missing. The profile covers some 170,000 clones, with about 89% appearing a single time and 1.5% to 2% taken by the ten largest. Sequences were derived from peripheral blood, sampled 28 days after the second AZD1222 dose. These receptors were collected from an adult who received the AZD1222 COVID-19 vaccine. Each CDR3 is given with its conserved first and last residue. The order of the fields is V gene, D gene, clone size, J gene, CDR3 DNA, CDR3 protein. D genes are given only for firm matches. Size is omitted from some rows. Given values are once, few, many or a class for expanded clones.

TRBV7-3	-	-	TRBJ1-2	TGTGCCAGCAGCTTAAATAGCAATCAGGGGTTAAGTGGCTACACCTTC	CASSLNSNQGLSGYTF
TRBV7-3	TRBD2	-	TRBJ2-1	TGTGCCAGCAGCCGGGACTACTCCTACAATGAGCAGTTCTTC	CASSRDYSYNEQFF
TRBV6-5	-	once	TRBJ2-7	TGTGCCAGCAGTTTAGGGGGGAGAGGGGTAGAGGAGCAGTACTTC	CASSLGGRGVEEQYF
TRBV9	TRBD1	-	TRBJ1-1	TGTGCCAGCAGCCGGACAGGAGCTGAAGCTTTCTTT	CASSRTGAEAFF
TRBV2	TRBD1	-	TRBJ2-2	TGTGCCAGCAGGGTGACAGGGGCCGGGGAGCTGTTTTTT	CASRVTGAGELFF
TRBV5-8	-	once	TRBJ1-6	TGTGCCAGCAGCTTGGGATGGGGTTCACCCCTCCACTTT	CASSLGWGSPLHF
TRBV7-8	TRBD1	-	TRBJ2-7	TGTGCCAGCAGCTTAGACACCGGGACAGGGCCCTACGAGCAGTACTTC	CASSLDTGTGPYEQYF
TRBV7-9	TRBD1	-	TRBJ1-5	TGTGCCAGCAGCTCCGGGACAGGTAATCAGCCCCAGCATTTT	CASSSGTGNQPQHF
TRBV12-3/TRBV12-4	-	-	TRBJ1-1	TGTGCCAGCAGTTTAGCCGGGTCAGGCGCTTTCTTT	CASSLAGSGAFF
TRBV10-3	-	-	TRBJ1-1	TGTGCCATCAGTGACAGACCGAACACTGAAGCTTTCTTT	CAISDRPNTEAFF
TRBV18	-	-	TRBJ1-3	TGTGCCAGCTCTATCCTTGACAGTTCGATCTCATCTGGAAACACCATATATTTT	CASSILDSSISSGNTIYF
TRBV5-4	TRBD2	-	TRBJ2-1	TGTGCCAGCAGCTTGTGGCGGGAGGGCTCCTACAATGAGCAGTTCTTC	CASSLWREGSYNEQFF
TRBV9	-	-	TRBJ2-7	TGTGCCAGCAGCCCTCAAAGTGATCCCCGCTACGAGCAGTACTTC	CASSPQSDPRYEQYF
TRBV7-2	-	-	TRBJ2-4	TGTGCCAGCAGCCCGCCAAGCGGCATTCAGTACTTC	CASSPPSGIQYF
TRBV6-5	-	-	TRBJ1-5	TGTGCCAGCAGTTACAGGGGAGGCGTCAATCAGCCCCAGCATTTT	CASSYRGGVNQPQHF
TRBV24-1	-	once	TRBJ2-1	TGTGCCACCAGTGATCCTAATATTGGCGAGCAGTTCTTC	CATSDPNIGEQFF
TRBV2	-	few	TRBJ1-1	TGTGCCAGCAGCACACCTTGGGGTAAGGACACTGAAGCTTTCTTT	CASSTPWGKDTEAFF
TRBV6-2/TRBV6-3	-	once	TRBJ2-2	TGTGCCAGCAGTCATACCGGGGAGCTGTTTTTT	CASSHTGELFF
TRBV18	-	-	TRBJ2-3	TGTGCCAGCTCACCTGACTCACTTGTAGATACGCAGTATTTT	CASSPDSLVDTQYF
TRBV5-1	-	-	TRBJ2-7	TGCGCCAGCAGCTTGGAAGGTGAATCCTACGAGCAGTACTTC	CASSLEGESYEQYF
TRBV18	-	-	TRBJ1-5	TGTGCCAGCTCACCAAAGGGGGATCAGCCCCAGCATTTT	CASSPKGDQPQHF
TRBV29-1	-	-	TRBJ2-3	TGCAGCGTTGAAGGTATAGACGCCGTCGATACGCAGTATTTT	CSVEGIDAVDTQYF
TRBV11-2	TRBD2	-	TRBJ2-1	TGTGCCAGCAGCTTTACCGGGACTAGCGGTTACAATGAGCAGTTCTTC	CASSFTGTSGYNEQFF
TRBV27	-	-	TRBJ1-1	TGTGCCAGCAGTTTTCGGCAGGGGAACACTGAAGCTTTCTTT	CASSFRQGNTEAFF
TRBV29-1	-	-	TRBJ2-3	TGCAGCGTTGAGCGCCAGGGGGGGCCTTTTTTAGTGGATACGCAGTATTTT	CSVERQGGPFLVDTQYF
TRBV2	-	once	TRBJ2-3	TGTGCCAGCAGGGGGTATTTGGGAGATACGCAGTATTTT	CASRGYLGDTQYF
TRBV27	-	-	TRBJ2-2	TGTGCCAGCAGACCCGAGGGGCAGGTCGGGGAGCTGTTTTTT	CASRPEGQVGELFF
TRBV5-1	-	-	TRBJ1-1	TGCGCCAGCAGCTTTCGGACTGAAAGGAACACTGAAGCTTTCTTT	CASSFRTERNTEAFF
TRBV5-5	TRBD2	-	TRBJ2-1	TGTGCCAGCAGCTTGATAGCGGGAGGGAGGGTTGAGCAGTTCTTC	CASSLIAGGRVEQFF
TRBV7-9	-	-	TRBJ1-2	TGTGCCAGCAGCTTAGGAGGGCCTAACTATGGCTACACCTTC	CASSLGGPNYGYTF
TRBV10-3	-	-	TRBJ1-5	TGTGCCATCAGTGAGTCGAGGAAAATGGGGCACAATCAGCCCCAGCATTTT	CAISESRKMGHNQPQHF
TRBV19	TRBD1	-	TRBJ1-2	TGTGCCAGTAGTAGACGGACAGGGGTTGCTTGGGGCTACACCTTC	CASSRRTGVAWGYTF
TRBV7-3	TRBD1	-	TRBJ2-1	TGTGCCAGCAACAGGGGTCTCCCTGGTGGGGAGCAGTTCTTC	CASNRGLPGGEQFF
TRBV5-1	-	-	TRBJ1-1	TGCGCCAGCAGCGGGGGGAGAGTTGGGAACACTGAAGCTTTCTTT	CASSGGRVGNTEAFF
TRBV2	TRBD1	once	TRBJ1-5	TGTGCCAGCAGTGAATATCGACAGGGTAATCAGCCCCAGCATTTT	CASSEYRQGNQPQHF
TRBV27	TRBD2	-	TRBJ2-1	TGTGCCAGCAGTTTAGTGGCTAGCGGAGGGAATGAGCAGTTCTTC	CASSLVASGGNEQFF
TRBV12-5	TRBD1	-	TRBJ2-1	TGTGCTAGTGGTTTGGTAGCAGGGGGTCATGAGCAGTTCTTC	CASGLVAGGHEQFF
TRBV7-7	-	-	TRBJ2-7	TGTGCTAGCAGTGAGCGACCGGGTGGCCCCTACGAGCAGTACTTC	CASSERPGGPYEQYF
TRBV3-1/TRBV3-2	-	-	TRBJ2-7	TGTGCCAGCAGCCAAGTTTCCCACGAGCAGTACTTC	CASSQVSHEQYF
TRBV14	-	-	TRBJ1-1	TGTGCCAGCAGCCGGGGGAACTGGGACACTGAAGCTTTCTTT	CASSRGNWDTEAFF
TRBV18	-	-	TRBJ2-1	TGTGCCAGCTCACCACCGCAGCGTACCTCCTACAATGAGCAGTTCTTC	CASSPPQRTSYNEQFF
TRBV7-8	-	-	TRBJ1-1	TGTGCCAGCAGCCCCCGTAGAGGGTTAGCTTTCTTT	CASSPRRGLAFF
TRBV5-5	TRBD2	-	TRBJ2-7	TGTGCCAGCAGCCAGGGACTAGCGGACCTCACCTACGAGCAGTACTTC	CASSQGLADLTYEQYF
TRBV18	-	-	TRBJ2-7	TGTGCCAGCTCAACTAGGACAGGGAGGGACGAGCAGTACTTC	CASSTRTGRDEQYF
TRBV25-1	-	-	TRBJ1-2	TGTGCCAGCAGCCGGGGACCGTATGGCTACACCTTC	CASSRGPYGYTF
TRBV5-5	-	-	TRBJ2-7	TGTGCCAGCAGCCCCCGACTCGTCACCGGGACGGCCCCCGAGCAGTACTTC	CASSPRLVTGTAPEQYF
TRBV4-3	-	-	TRBJ2-1	TGCGCCAGCAGCCAATCCGCGCCCGGGGGGCCGGATGAGCAGTTCTTC	CASSQSAPGGPDEQFF
TRBV5-4	-	-	TRBJ1-2	TGTGCCAGCAGCTTGGGTTCTGGGAACTATGGCTACACCTTC	CASSLGSGNYGYTF
TRBV19	TRBD2	-	TRBJ2-2	TGTGCCAGTAGTAACAGAAGGGGACTAGCAGTCACCGGGGAGCTGTTTTTT	CASSNRRGLAVTGELFF
TRBV29-1	-	-	TRBJ2-2	TGCAGCGTTGAGGGGTCTGAGAACACCGGGGAGCTGTTTTTT	CSVEGSENTGELFF
TRBV5-6	TRBD1	once	TRBJ2-3	TGTGCCAGCAGCCCCACCGGGACAGGGTTGATAGATACGCAGTATTTT	CASSPTGTGLIDTQYF
TRBV18	TRBD2	-	TRBJ2-1	TGTGCCAGCTCACCAGGACTAGCGGGGGGTAATGAGCAGTTCTTC	CASSPGLAGGNEQFF
TRBV19	-	-	TRBJ1-5	TGTGCCAGTAGTACCGGAAACGCGGGTCTGGGTCAGCCCCAGCATTTT	CASSTGNAGLGQPQHF
TRBV6-5	-	-	TRBJ1-3	TGTGCCAGCAGTCGGACGGCGGCGTTCGGAAACACCATATATTTT	CASSRTAAFGNTIYF
TRBV7-9	-	-	TRBJ2-5	TGTGCCAGCAGCTTGGGGACCCTGAAAGAGACCCAGTACTTC	CASSLGTLKETQYF